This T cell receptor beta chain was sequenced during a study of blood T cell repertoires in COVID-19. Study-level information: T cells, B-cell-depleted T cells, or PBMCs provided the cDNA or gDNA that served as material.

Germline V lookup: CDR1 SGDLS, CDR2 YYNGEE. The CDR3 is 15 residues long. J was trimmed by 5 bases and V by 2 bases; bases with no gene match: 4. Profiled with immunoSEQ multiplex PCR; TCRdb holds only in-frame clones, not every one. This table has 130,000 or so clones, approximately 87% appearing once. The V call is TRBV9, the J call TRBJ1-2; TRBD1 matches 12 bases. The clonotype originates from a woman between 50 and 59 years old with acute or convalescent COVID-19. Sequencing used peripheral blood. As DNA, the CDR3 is TGTGCCAGCAGCGTGGGGACAGGGGGCGGGTATGGCTACACCTTC. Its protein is CASSVGTGGGYGYTF.